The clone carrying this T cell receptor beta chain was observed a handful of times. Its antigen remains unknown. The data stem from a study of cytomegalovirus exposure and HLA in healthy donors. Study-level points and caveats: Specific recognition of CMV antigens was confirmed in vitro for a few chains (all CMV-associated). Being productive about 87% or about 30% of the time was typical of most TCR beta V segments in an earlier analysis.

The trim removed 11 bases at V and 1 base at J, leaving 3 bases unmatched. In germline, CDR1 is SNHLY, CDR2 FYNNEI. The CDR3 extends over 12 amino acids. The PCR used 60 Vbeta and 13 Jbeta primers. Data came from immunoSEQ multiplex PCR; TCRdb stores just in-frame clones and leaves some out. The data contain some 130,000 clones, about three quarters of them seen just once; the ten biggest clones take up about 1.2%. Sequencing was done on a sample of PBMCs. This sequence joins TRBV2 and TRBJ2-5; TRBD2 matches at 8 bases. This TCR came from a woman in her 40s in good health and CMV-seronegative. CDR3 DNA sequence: TGTGCCTCACGGGGGGGCCAAGAGACCCAGTACTTC. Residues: CASRGGQETQYF.